A selection of T cell receptor beta chains follows, all from one sample in a study of blood T cells in healthy people across ages. One entry per CDR3 protein, called by TCRdb with MiXCR from the 5' RACE reads. The table shows 800,000 to 950,000 distinct CDR3 sequences, with under 50% occurring only once. Sequenced input: blood. These receptor sequences come from a man between 25 and 39 years old in good health. Both conserved end residues are part of each CDR3. The order of the fields is V gene, clone size, D gene, CDR3 protein. A D gene is named only where the DNA matches it firmly. Clone size is shown for a subset of rows, as once, few, many or a class of expanded clone.

TRBV12-3/TRBV12-4	many	NA	CASSFAGEREKLFF
TRBV7-3	NA	NA	CASSSGIHTDTQYF
TRBV12-3/TRBV12-4	NA	TRBD2	CASSWDLAGVTDTQYF
TRBV29-1	few	NA	CSVAPRSSYEQYF
TRBV7-2	NA	NA	CASSLHSSPNYGYTF
TRBV4-1	few	TRBD1	CASSQLRGHSYEQYF
TRBV7-9	NA	NA	CASSAGTEADEQFF
TRBV30	few	NA	CAWSEDISYEQYF
TRBV29-1	NA	TRBD2	CSVALAGGPDTQYF
TRBV15	once	NA	CATSRDIGYTGELFF
TRBV7-9	NA	TRBD1	CASSPWTGVYEQYF
TRBV6-1	many	NA	CASKVTGSYEQYF
TRBV9	few	TRBD1	CASSVVPGGIPNEQFF
TRBV29-1	NA	NA	CSVEVGWAEAFF
TRBV28	few	NA	CASSDNNQPQHF
TRBV27	NA	TRBD2	CAGRLALAGGMNTGELFF
TRBV11-2	NA	TRBD1	CASSAETRGGFSYEQYF
TRBV4-1	NA	TRBD1	CASSQEPGQGLDQPQHF
TRBV4-1	many	NA	CASSQEGGHANQPQHF
TRBV4-3	few	NA	CASSQAREPFYGYTF
TRBV4-3	NA	NA	CASSQDLGQGGETQYF
TRBV21-1	NA	NA	CASRLIGGGKGRHGYTF
TRBV7-9	NA	NA	CASSSEGLGGTEAFF
TRBV6-1	NA	NA	CASSEGLDYGYTF
TRBV4-3	few	NA	CASSQDSPPNYGYTF
TRBV29-1	NA	NA	CSVAMGGTYEQYF
TRBV7-3	NA	NA	CASSPAGTGELFF
TRBV18	NA	NA	CASSPRRGYYEQYF
TRBV3-1	NA	NA	CASSQVGGLNTEAFF
TRBV4-1	few	NA	CASSGPGTESTDTQYF
TRBV7-2	NA	NA	CASSPSLRGLRTDTQYF
TRBV2	NA	NA	CASTSVPSEQFF
TRBV9	NA	NA	CASSESGLPSYEQYF
TRBV12-3/TRBV12-4	few	NA	CASSFTVGRGAGGYTF
TRBV27	once	TRBD2	CASSSGLAGGPYQETQYF
TRBV20-1	few	TRBD1	CSARGQGANEQYF
TRBV6-8	NA	NA	CASTGNSQDEQYF
TRBV7-9	few	NA	CASSLGGAEAFF
TRBV28	NA	NA	CASSSVGRGNTEAFF
TRBV12-3/TRBV12-4	NA	NA	CASRGSGRPDRYEQYF